Following are 21 T cell receptor beta chains from one sample sequenced in a study of post-analysis software for immune sequencing data. The authors incorporated unique molecular identifiers into the TCR beta cDNA libraries. TCRdb ran MiXCR on the PCR reads and lists one entry per CDR3 protein. In the table there are hundreds of thousands of distinct CDR3 sequences, about 40% of which are singletons. Their antigens remain unidentified. Overall study results and limits: Roughly 5 TRBV segments were significantly more frequent in patients than in controls. TRBV5-6, TRBV5-1 and TRBV20-1 were among these segments.

Sequencing was done on a sample of blood. The source of these receptors is a girl aged 10 to 17 with multiple sclerosis.

The V gene is TRBV27, the J gene TRBJ2-1; 8 nucleotides match TRBD2. Germline V gives CDR1 MNHEY, CDR2 SMNVEV (reference sequence). This CDR3 is 16 amino acids long. The V gene end was trimmed by 3 bases and the J gene end by 8 bases; junction bases not matched to a gene: 12. CDR3: CASSLPGLDGVDEQFF. Here the CDR3 DNA reads TGTGCCAGCAGTTTGCCGGGACTAGATGGGGTGGATGAGCAGTTCTTC.

The V gene is TRBV5-1, the J gene TRBJ1-1; no reliable D call. Trimming removed 1 base at V and 1 base at J, with 8 bases between. CDR3 length equals 14 residues. The germline V gene encodes CDR1 SGHRS and CDR2 YFSETQ. The CDR3 bases are TGCGCCAGCAGCTTGACGGCTGGGAACACTGAAGCTTTCTTT. This encodes CASSLTAGNTEAFF. Drawing the rest from reference TRBV5-1 and TRBJ1-1, the complete variable domain is KAGVTQTPRYLIKTRGQQVTLSCSPISGHRSVSWYQQTPGQGLQFLFEYFSETQRNKGNFPGRFSGRQFSNSRSEMNVSTLELGDSALYLCASSLTAGNTEAFFGQGTRLTVV.

This rearrangement joins TRBV7-6 to TRBJ2-7; D may match TRBD1 or TRBD2 (6 bases each). Trimming stripped 5 bases from V and 6 bases from J, with 17 bases between. Germline V lookup: CDR1 SGHVS, CDR2 FNYEAQ. The CDR3 spans 14 residues. In DNA, the CDR3 is TGTGCCAGCAGCGTAGGGGGAGGAGTGGTCGAGCAGTACTTC. This sequence encodes CASSVGGGVVEQYF.

The sample holds many counts of this clonotype. The V and J genes are TRBV7-2 and TRBJ2-1; D call uncertain. The germline CDR1 and CDR2 sequences are SGHTA and FQGNSA. This CDR3 is 13 amino acids long. V shed 7 bases and J shed 8 bases, with 15 bases lying between them. The CDR3 reads CASTLGAVDEQFF. The DNA of the CDR3 is TGTGCCAGCACCCTGGGCGCCGTTGATGAGCAGTTCTTC.

This clonotype occurred many times. CDR3 sequence reads: CASKAEREEAFF. DNA of the CDR3: TGTGCCAGCAAGGCGGAGAGAGAAGAAGCTTTCTTT. The V and J genes are TRBV10-3 and TRBJ1-1; D remains ambiguous. This CDR3 contains 12 residues. Germline V gives CDR1 ENHRY, CDR2 SYGVKD. The germline V and J ends were trimmed by 10 bases and 8 bases, with 17 bases remaining between them.

A remark on this clonotype: It may be a read error: a sequence one base away is much more abundant. The rearrangement links TRBV11-2 to TRBJ1-2; a possible D gene is TRBD1 (5 bases). The CDR3 consists of 13 residues. CDR1 is SGHAT and CDR2 is FQNNGV in the germline V gene. Deletions cut 11 bases from V and 0 bases from J, with 13 bases between. As DNA, the CDR3 is TGTGCCGGCTTGGGGCCTACTAACTATGGCTACACCTTC. Amino acids: CAGLGPTNYGYTF.

This clonotype has more than one count but fewer than ten. A much larger clone is a single base away; this may be a read error. V is TRBV5-5 and J is TRBJ2-7; D is uncertain. Germline assignment: CDR1 SGHKS and CDR2 YYEKEE (reference sequence). This CDR3 comprises 15 residues. V was cut by 1 base and J by 2 bases, with 13 bases left in between. In nucleotides, the CDR3 is TGTGCCAGCAGCTTGCTTTTCGGTGGGGCCTACGAGCAGTACTTC. Residues: CASSLLFGGAYEQYF.

The chain uses TRBV28 and TRBJ1-1, with TRBD1 as a possible D gene (5 bases). Trimming pared 6 bases from V and 4 bases from J, leaving 18 bases between. The CDR3 extends over 15 amino acids. CDR1 and CDR2 (germline): MDHEN, SYDVKM. The DNA for the CDR3 is TGTGCCAGCAGCCGAATCCTCCGGGGGGGCACTGAAGCTTTCTTT. Translation gives CASSRILRGGTEAFF.

Points on this clonotype: An end of the junction differs from the germline gene, which may be a read error. This rearrangement joins TRBV12-3 or TRBV12-4 to TRBJ2-6, with 10 bases matching TRBD1. This CDR3 comprises 16 residues. CDR3 region: CASSSTGGSGANVRTF. The DNA for the CDR3 is TGTGCCAGCAGTTCGACAGGGGGCTCTGGGGCCAACGTCCGGACTTTC.

This clonotype was seen a single time. CDR3 protein: CSAGQRTDTQYF. The CDR3 DNA follows: TGCAGCGCGGGACAGCGCACAGATACGCAGTATTTT. This chain joins TRBV29-1 and TRBJ2-3; TRBD1 agrees at 7 bases. The CDR3 is 12 amino acids. CDR1 is SQVTM and CDR2 is ANQGSEA in the germline V gene. V trimming: 7 bases; J trimming: 1 base; junction bases outside the gene matches: 2.

As to this clonotype: A read error is possible here, since a much larger clone lies one base away. V and J are TRBV14 and TRBJ1-2; D not certain. CDR1 and CDR2 from the germline V gene are SGHDN and FVKESK. The CDR3 is 13 residues long. The CDR3 nucleotides are TGTGCCAGCAGCTATCTGAGCCGCTATAGCTACACCTTC. Translated: CASSYLSRYSYTF.

This clonotype appeared a few times. The chain links TRBV30 to TRBJ1-2; 8 nucleotides line up with TRBD1. The V gene's germline CDR1 is GTSNPN and CDR2 SVGIG (reference sequence). With V trimmed by 5 bases and J by 10 bases, 12 bases remained unmatched. The CDR3 consists of 13 residues. CDR3 in DNA: TGTGCCTGGGACTCACAGGGGGTTCCCCACTACACCTTC. Its translation: CAWDSQGVPHYTF.

The genes are TRBV20-1 and TRBJ1-2; 7 bases align to TRBD1. Trimming at V came to 6 bases and at J to 6 bases, leaving 13 bases not matched to a gene. The CDR3 covers 14 residues. The germline V gene has CDR1 DFQATT and CDR2 SNEGSKA (reference sequence). The CDR3 region has the DNA TGCAGTGCCTACAACGGACAGGCAATTGATGGCTACACCTTC. Encoded protein: CSAYNGQAIDGYTF.

This clonotype was seen repeatedly, ten times or more. The rearrangement links TRBV19 to TRBJ2-1; D gene uncertain. The germline gives CDR1 LNHDA, CDR2 SQIVND (reference sequence). The CDR3 is 15 amino acids. The V gene lost 8 bases and the J gene lost 2 bases, with 16 bases spanning the gap. The CDR3 DNA reads TGTGCCAGTCATGTCGGGTTCCGCCCCTACAATGAGCAGTTCTTC. Its translation: CASHVGFRPYNEQFF.

This rearrangement joins TRBV18 to TRBJ2-1; possibly TRBD2 for D (7 bases). Trimming removed 3 bases from V and 8 bases from J, with 11 bases in between. Germline values: CDR1 KGHSH, CDR2 LQKENI. The CDR3 has 13 amino acids. CDR3 nucleotides: TGTGCCAGCTCACCGGGGGCGGGGGATGAGCAGTTCTTC. Translating gives CASSPGAGDEQFF. Variable domain in full (rest from reference TRBV18 and TRBJ2-1): NAGVMQNPRHLVRRRGQEARLRCSPMKGHSHVYWYRQLPEEGLKFMVYLQKENIIDESGMPKERFSAEFPKEGPSILRIQQVVRGDSAAYFCASSPGAGDEQFFGPGTRLTVL.

The sample holds many counts of this clonotype. CDR3 protein: CASSLERRNQPQHF. DNA for the CDR3: TGTGCCAGCAGTTTGGAACGGCGCAATCAGCCCCAGCATTTT. V is TRBV12-3 or TRBV12-4 and J is TRBJ1-5; no definite D call. Trimming stripped 3 bases from V and 2 bases from J, with 8 bases between. This CDR3 region has 14 residues.

The chain couples TRBV28 to TRBJ2-7, with TRBD1 as a possible D gene (5 bases). Deletions cut 5 bases from V and 7 bases from J, with 12 bases between. There are 12 residues in the CDR3. Germline CDR1 is MDHEN and CDR2 is SYDVKM. The CDR3 spells CASSPKYREQYF. The CDR3 DNA is TGTGCCAGCAGTCCCAAATACAGGGAGCAGTACTTC.

This clonotype was detected only once. A read error is possible here, since a much larger clone lies one base away. The V and J genes are TRBV5-4 and TRBJ1-2; D is uncertain. Germline V CDR1 and CDR2: SGHNT, YYREEE (reference sequence). CDR3 size: 14 residues. Trimming cost V 3 bases and J 4 bases, with 13 bases left between them. The CDR3 sequence is CASSWEGKGYGYTF. CDR3 DNA: TGTGCCAGCAGCTGGGAGGGAAAGGGCTATGGCTACACCTTC.

This sequence joins TRBV12-3 or TRBV12-4 and TRBJ1-1; no firm D call. There are 12 residues in the CDR3. Trimming pared 3 bases from V and 6 bases from J, leaving 8 bases between. The chain's CDR3 is CASSFFGAEAFF. DNA for the CDR3: TGTGCCAGCAGTTTTTTTGGGGCTGAAGCTTTCTTT.

This clonotype appeared many times. The rearrangement uses TRBV5-6 and TRBJ2-5; TRBD2 matches 8 bases. Looked up from germline, CDR1 is SGHDT and CDR2 is YYEEEE. This CDR3 has 14 residues. V dropped 4 bases and J dropped 0; count of bases not matched to a gene: 2. The CDR3 DNA reads as TGTGCCAGCAGCCCGGGGGGGTACCAAGAGACCCAGTACTTC. Protein sequence: CASSPGGYQETQYF.

The chain is built from TRBV7-2 and TRBJ2-5; D possibly uses TRBD1 or TRBD2 (5 bases each). The germline V gene has CDR1 SGHTA and CDR2 FQGNSA. The V and J ends lost 3 bases and 11 bases respectively, with 22 bases between them. The CDR3 extends over 15 amino acids. This CDR3 reads CASSLSGRSVNEQYF. The CDR3 DNA sequence: TGTGCCAGCAGCTTGTCGGGACGGTCAGTCAATGAGCAGTACTTC.